This T cell receptor (beta chain) was profiled in a study of glioma-infiltrating T cells after dendritic cell vaccination. Background on the study: Autologous tumor lysate-pulsed dendritic cell vaccination was given between about 2002 and 2013. Autologous tumor lysate was loaded overnight onto monocyte-derived dendritic cells grown approximately seven days with IL-4 and GM-CSF.

The ends lost 3 bases at V and 6 bases at J; junction bases unmatched: 4. CDR3 length: 14 amino acids. The germline gives CDR1 SGHRS, CDR2 YFSETQ. Primers: 60 V beta forward and 13 J beta reverse. TCRdb keeps only in-frame clones here, not all; method: immunoSEQ multiplex PCR. The top ten hold approximately 7.8% of the sample, which has fewer than 45,000 clones, around 80% seen once. This material consisted of blood, taken before dendritic cell vaccination. The source of this sequence is a human donor with glioblastoma. The gene calls are TRBV5-1 and TRBJ2-2, with 8 bases identical to TRBD1. CDR3 region: CASSWGQVAGELFF. For the CDR3, the DNA is TGCGCCAGCAGCTGGGGACAGGTAGCCGGGGAGCTGTTTTTT.